The source of this TCR beta chain is a study of blood T cells in healthy people across ages. Overall study context: About one barcoded beta molecule per two T cells was captured by template switching. Study-wide points: A greater number of naive CD4+ cells and higher diversity distinguished long-lived donors from aged donors.

This clonotype was counted between two and nine times. Antigen unknown. A second PCR, run for roughly 7 to 11 cycles, used a sample-barcoded 5' primer plus a J-beta primer mix. A template-switch adaptor containing 12 random nucleotides labeled each cDNA molecule. A minimum of 2.5 million CDR3-containing paired-end reads was obtained for each sample. TCRdb called the 5' RACE reads again in MiXCR, with one record for every CDR3 protein. This table has 650,000 to 1,000,000 distinct CDR3 sequences, about half appearing once. Sequencing was carried out using blood. This sequence was found in a man older than 75 in good health.

DNA for the CDR3: TGTGCCAGCAGTTTCTATCGACAGACCAATAACTATGGCTACACCTTC. Its protein is CASSFYRQTNNYGYTF. This sequence joins TRBV3-1 and TRBJ1-2, with D maybe TRBD1 (5 bases). Trimming cost V 6 bases and J 1 base, with 18 bases left between them. In germline, CDR1 is LGHDT, CDR2 YNNKEL (reference sequence). The CDR3 extends over 16 amino acids.